Here is one T cell receptor (beta chain) with its context. The sample comes from a study of human T cells and chemical hapten exposure. Overall study context: Largely, small differences in pooled library volume made per-sample TCR yields vary.

The template was total RNA from unfractionated whole blood. A single record per CDR3 protein comes from TCRdb applying MiXCR to the 5' RACE reads. The sample includes 75,000 or so distinct CDR3 sequences, 15% to 20% of them seen just once. This CDR3 has 16 amino acids. From germline, CDR1 is SGHRS and CDR2 YFSETQ. V dropped 0 bases and J dropped 1 base, with 11 bases sitting between them. V and J are TRBV5-1 and TRBJ2-1, with D perhaps TRBD2 (5 bases). The TCR sequence derives from a female donor in good health. CDR3 nucleotide sequence: TGCGCCAGCAGCTTGGATCCCGGGAATTCCTACAATGAGCAGTTCTTC. The encoded protein is CASSLDPGNSYNEQFF.